Listed below are T cell receptor beta chains from one sample, sequenced in a study of radiotherapy plus CTLA-4 blockade in lung cancer. Clones were read by immunoSEQ multiplex PCR, and TCRdb kept only the in-frame ones, dropping some. The table has about 94,000 clones, around 80% seen once. The source was peripheral blood, collected from a patient treated with radiotherapy plus ipilimumab. The receptors here all came from a human donor with non-small cell lung cancer that progressed on radiotherapy plus ipilimumab. Both conserved end residues are part of each CDR3. D genes are given only for firm matches. Size values are once, few and many counts, or a class for expanded clones, and some rows have none.

D,size,V,J,DNA,CDR3
TRBD2,-,TRBV27,TRBJ2-3,TGTGCCAGCAGTTTGGGGGGGACCACCACAGATACGCAGTATTTT,CASSLGGTTTDTQYF
-,-,TRBV7-2,TRBJ2-3,TGTGCCAGCAGCTTACGGGGGGCAATCGATACGCAGTATTTT,CASSLRGAIDTQYF
-,few,TRBV7-9,TRBJ2-1,TGTGCCAGCAGCTCCGCTCGCAAACACAATGAGCAGTTCTTC,CASSSARKHNEQFF
TRBD1,-,TRBV28,TRBJ1-5,TGTGCCAGCAGTTCCAGCCAGGGGGTAGGTAATCAGCCCCAGCATTTT,CASSSSQGVGNQPQHF
-,once,TRBV2,TRBJ1-1,TGTGCCAGCAGTGCAGGGTTTGAAGCTTTCTTT,CASSAGFEAFF
-,few,TRBV18,TRBJ1-1,TGTGCCAGCTCACTTCTGCAGGGATCCACTGAAGCTTTCTTT,CASSLLQGSTEAFF
-,-,TRBV4-1,TRBJ2-1,TGCGCCAGCAGTTACGGACTCATCGTGGGGTACAATGAGCAGTTCTTC,CASSYGLIVGYNEQFF
-,few,TRBV28,TRBJ2-7,TGTGCCAGCAGCCTGATATCGGGAGTAGGCTACGAGCAGTACTTC,CASSLISGVGYEQYF
TRBD1,-,TRBV28,TRBJ1-5,TGTGCCAGCAGACGTGGAGGGGGCGAGCCCCAGCATTTT,CASRRGGGEPQHF
-,-,TRBV9,TRBJ2-3,TGTGCCAGCAGCGCCGGGGCAGATACGCAGTATTTT,CASSAGADTQYF
-,-,TRBV20-1,TRBJ2-3,TGCAGTGCTAGTGAAGATACGCAGTATTTT,CSASEDTQYF
-,-,TRBV5-3,TRBJ2-3,TGTGCCAGCCGCCCCAGGACTAGCACAGATACGCAGTATTTT,CASRPRTSTDTQYF
-,-,TRBV4-2,TRBJ2-1,TGTGCCAGCAGCCTACCCGGGGGCGTGCAGTTCTTC,CASSLPGGVQFF
-,-,TRBV27,TRBJ1-5,TGTGCCAGCAGTTTCACAGCTAATAGCAATCAGCCCCAGCATTTT,CASSFTANSNQPQHF
TRBD2,-,TRBV7-9,TRBJ2-1,TGTGCCAGCACTCCCGGGACTAGCGGTTACAATGAGCAGTTCTTC,CASTPGTSGYNEQFF
-,-,TRBV6-5,TRBJ2-2,TGTGCCAGCAGTCAGCCGGTATCGGGGGCCGGGGAGCTGTTTTTT,CASSQPVSGAGELFF
TRBD1,-,TRBV28,TRBJ1-5,TGTGCCAGCAGTCCCGGGACAGGGGGCAGGGGGCCCCAGCATTTT,CASSPGTGGRGPQHF
TRBD1,-,TRBV10-3,TRBJ2-2,TGTGCCATCAGAACCGGGACAGGGGAGCCCTTCGCCGGGGAGCTGTTTTTT,CAIRTGTGEPFAGELFF
-,-,TRBV5-4,TRBJ1-2,TGTGCCAGCAGCTTAGAGGGTTCGGGTGGCACCTTC,CASSLEGSGGTF
-,few,TRBV19,TRBJ2-5,TGTGCCAGTACCCCAGAGGGTCGGGAGACCCAGTACTTC,CASTPEGRETQYF
-,once,TRBV7-2,TRBJ2-2,TGTGCCAGCAGTTTCGACAGGAACACCGGGGAGCTGTTTTTT,CASSFDRNTGELFF
-,-,TRBV5-1,TRBJ1-3,TGCGCCAGCAGCTTGGCAGGACGAAGCACCATATATTTT,CASSLAGRSTIYF
-,-,TRBV27,TRBJ2-1,TGTGCCAGCCCATTGCATAGGGATGAGCAGTTCTTC,CASPLHRDEQFF
-,-,TRBV5-6,TRBJ2-2,TGTGCCAGCAGCCGCATGGACGGGACCGGGGAGCTGTTTTTT,CASSRMDGTGELFF
-,-,TRBV27,TRBJ2-7,TGTGCCAGCAGTTTATGGTCTAGCTCCTACGAGCAGTACTTC,CASSLWSSSYEQYF
-,-,TRBV30,TRBJ2-3,TGTGCCTGGAGCGACTCCTCGGATACGCAGTATTTT,CAWSDSSDTQYF
-,once,TRBV28,TRBJ1-1,TGTGCCAGCAGTCAAGGACAGCTTGAAGCTTTCTTT,CASSQGQLEAFF
TRBD1,-,TRBV28,TRBJ1-5,TGTGCCAGCAGCCTGACAGGGCCTAATCAGCCCCAGCATTTT,CASSLTGPNQPQHF
TRBD1,-,TRBV5-1,TRBJ2-3,TGCGCCAGCAGCTTGGCCGTCGGTGGGTCTAGGGGGCGCGATACGCAGTATTTT,CASSLAVGGSRGRDTQYF
-,-,TRBV28,TRBJ1-4,TGTGCCAGCAGCCGTACCGACAGGACAACTAATGAAAAACTGTTTTTT,CASSRTDRTTNEKLFF
TRBD1,-,TRBV4-1,TRBJ1-6,TGCGCCAGCAGCCTTTTACAGGGGGCAAATTCACCCCTCCACTTT,CASSLLQGANSPLHF
-,-,TRBV2,TRBJ2-3,TGTGCCAGCAGGGGACTGGGGGAGCAGGTGCCAGATACGCAGTATTTT,CASRGLGEQVPDTQYF
-,-,TRBV2,TRBJ2-3,TGTGCCAGCAGGGTTTTTCTTTTCACAGATACGCAGTATTTT,CASRVFLFTDTQYF
-,-,TRBV7-8,TRBJ2-1,TGTGCCAGCAGCTTAGCGACGCCAGGGTGGAATGAGCAGTTCTTC,CASSLATPGWNEQFF
TRBD1,-,TRBV2,TRBJ1-3,TGTGCCAGCAGTGAATTAGCGACAGGGATTTCTGGAAACACCATATATTTT,CASSELATGISGNTIYF
-,-,TRBV9,TRBJ2-1,TGTGCCAGCAGCGTTGGAGTCCACAATGAGCAGTTCTTC,CASSVGVHNEQFF
-,-,TRBV29-1,TRBJ1-1,TGCAGCGTTGTCTTTTGGTTGAACACTGAAGCTTTCTTT,CSVVFWLNTEAFF
TRBD1,-,TRBV2,TRBJ1-2,TGTGCCAGCAGTGCAGCAGGGGGGTATGGCTACACCTTC,CASSAAGGYGYTF
TRBD1,-,TRBV6-1,TRBJ1-2,TGTGCCAGCACTAACCCGGGACAGCCCTATGGCTACACCTTC,CASTNPGQPYGYTF
-,-,TRBV6-5,TRBJ2-7,TGTGCCAGCGGCGGACAGACTAACTACGAGCAGTACTTC,CASGGQTNYEQYF
-,-,TRBV4-1,TRBJ2-1,TGCGCCAGCAGCCAGAACCTTAGAGGCGGTGAGCAGTTCTTC,CASSQNLRGGEQFF
-,once,TRBV6-5,TRBJ1-1,TGTGCCAGCAGTCCCGCAGGGTTGGGCACTGAAGCTTTCTTT,CASSPAGLGTEAFF
-,-,TRBV4-1,TRBJ2-2,TGCGCCAGCAGCCAGTCGGCCGGCTTGAACACCGGGGAGCTGTTTTTT,CASSQSAGLNTGELFF
TRBD1,-,TRBV6-1,TRBJ2-7,TGTGCCAGCAGTGTATTTAAGGGGACAGGGAACGTAAACGAGCAGTACTTC,CASSVFKGTGNVNEQYF
-,-,TRBV5-1,TRBJ2-4,TGCGCCAGCAGTGTCAGCTGGAACAACATTCAGTACTTC,CASSVSWNNIQYF
-,once,TRBV20-1,TRBJ2-1,TGCAGTGCTAGTGATCGTCAATCCCAGTTCTTC,CSASDRQSQFF
-,-,TRBV9,TRBJ2-2,TGTGCCAGCAGCGTAGTCGGGGGAGCGGCCGGGGAGCTGTTTTTT,CASSVVGGAAGELFF
TRBD1,-,TRBV29-1,TRBJ2-1,TGCAGCGTTGAATCGAGGACAGGGGGCAATGAGCAGTTCTTC,CSVESRTGGNEQFF
-,-,TRBV27,TRBJ2-5,TGTGCCAGCAGCCGATACGGGGGGCTCAAAGAGACCCAGTACTTC,CASSRYGGLKETQYF
-,-,TRBV6-5,TRBJ2-2,TGTGCCAGCAGTTACTCGTGGGGATCGGGGGAGCTGTTTTTT,CASSYSWGSGELFF
-,few,TRBV20-1,TRBJ2-5,TGCAGTGCTAGGCCCCAAGAGACCCAGTACTTC,CSARPQETQYF
TRBD2,-,TRBV19,TRBJ2-3,TGTGCCAGTAGTGCCCCGACTAGCGGGAGACCAGATACGCAGTATTTT,CASSAPTSGRPDTQYF
-,-,TRBV29-1,TRBJ1-1,TGCAGCGCCCTAACCGTTGAAGCTTTCTTT,CSALTVEAFF
TRBD1,-,TRBV19,TRBJ2-7,TGTGCCAGTAGTATTAGACAGGGCTCCTACGAGCAGTACTTC,CASSIRQGSYEQYF
-,-,TRBV30,TRBJ2-3,TGTGCCTGGGACCTGCGTCGGGACACAGATACGCAGTATTTT,CAWDLRRDTDTQYF
TRBD1,-,TRBV28,TRBJ2-2,TGTGCCAGTAGAAGACAGGGGGGGACCGGGGAGCTGTTTTTT,CASRRQGGTGELFF
-,-,TRBV18,TRBJ2-1,TGTGCCAGCTCATTCGGTACTCCCTACAATGAGCAGTTCTTC,CASSFGTPYNEQFF
-,-,TRBV28,TRBJ1-3,TGTGCCAGCAGTTTTCGGGGGGCGGGAAACACCATATATTTT,CASSFRGAGNTIYF
-,-,TRBV28,TRBJ1-1,TGTGCCAGCAGTTGGGGGACCATGAACACTGAAGCTTTCTTT,CASSWGTMNTEAFF
-,-,TRBV5-1,TRBJ2-5,TGCGCCAGCAGCTTGGGCGGTGTAGGGTCCGAGACCCAGTACTTC,CASSLGGVGSETQYF